This passage covers 4 T cell receptor beta chains from one sample sequenced in a study of T cell responses to AZD1222 COVID-19 vaccine. TCRdb's copy holds only in-frame clones and misses some; the assay was immunoSEQ multiplex PCR. The repertoire includes 150,000 to 200,000 clones, about 91% of them detected once, and 1% to 1.5% sits in the top ten. This specimen was peripheral blood, taken 28 days after the second AZD1222 dose. The receptors derive from an adult who received the AZD1222 COVID-19 vaccine.

The chain recombines TRBV7-8 with TRBJ2-1; TRBD2 aligns across 12 bases. Germline CDR1 and CDR2: SGHVS and FQNEAQ. The CDR3 runs 13 residues. V lost 6 bases, J lost 6 bases, and 0 bases stayed unmatched. The CDR3 here is CASRTSGGNEQFF. CDR3 nucleotides: TGTGCCAGCAGGACTAGCGGGGGCAATGAGCAGTTCTTC.

The rearrangement joins TRBV10-3 to TRBJ1-6; D uncertain. The CDR3 loop spans 14 amino acids. The V end lost 0 bases, the J end lost 10 bases, and 10 bases lay between the germline ends. CDR1 and CDR2 (germline): ENHRY, SYGVKD. CDR3 sequence reads: CAISESRDQSPLHF. The CDR3 nucleotides are TGTGCCATCAGTGAGTCACGAGACCAGTCACCCCTCCACTTT.

This clone was found once. The chain joins TRBV2 to TRBJ2-2; D may be TRBD1 (6 bases). Germline CDR1 is SNHLY and CDR2 is FYNNEI. V shed 2 bases and J shed 5 bases, with 12 bases lying between them. The CDR3 is made up of 15 amino acids. The CDR3 reads CASSEMDSLTGELFF. CDR3 nucleotides: TGTGCCAGCAGTGAAATGGACAGTCTAACCGGGGAGCTGTTTTTT.

V gene TRBV7-9 combines with J gene TRBJ1-1, with no clear D. The CDR3 is 17 amino acids. Germline assignment: CDR1 SEHNR and CDR2 FQNEAQ (reference sequence). V was pared by 1 base and J by 4 bases, with 19 bases between. The CDR3 loop reads CASSLESWRVNPTEAFF. The CDR3 DNA is TGTGCCAGCAGCTTAGAGTCGTGGAGGGTAAACCCCACTGAAGCTTTCTTT.